This TCR beta chain was observed in a study of control samples from healthy donors and cancer patients. Here immunoSEQ multiplex PCR was the method, and the copy in TCRdb shows in-frame clones only, minus some. The sample has approximately 130,000 clones; more than 80% are singletons. The count of this clone is one. The CDR3 consists of 11 residues. V gave up 5 bases and J gave up 10 bases, with 13 bases separating them. Germline V CDR1 and CDR2: SGDLS, YYNGEE. The TCR was taken from a man in his fifties in good health. The J gene is TRBJ2-7, the V gene TRBV9; tentatively, D is TRBD2 (5 bases). The sample taken for sequencing was blood. The CDR3 here is CASSGGDGQYF. The CDR3 DNA reads TGTGCCAGCAGTGGAGGTGACGGACAGTACTTC.